This T cell receptor beta chain appears in the sequencing data of a study of blood T cell repertoires in COVID-19. This clone was detected only once. TCRdb's copy holds only in-frame clones and misses some; the assay was immunoSEQ multiplex PCR. The sample has 150,000 to 200,000 clones, 88% seen once. This TCR was recovered from a human donor in a cohort sampled during active COVID-19. The sample was peripheral blood.

The CDR3 is CASSVDAGAIYEQYF. The DNA for the CDR3 is TGTGCCAGCAGCGTAGATGCGGGAGCCATCTACGAGCAGTACTTC. V is TRBV9 and J is TRBJ2-7, with 7 bases that match TRBD2. The germline V gene has CDR1 SGDLS and CDR2 YYNGEE. This CDR3 is built from 15 residues. Trimming removed 0 bases from V and 3 bases from J; junction bases left unmatched: 6.